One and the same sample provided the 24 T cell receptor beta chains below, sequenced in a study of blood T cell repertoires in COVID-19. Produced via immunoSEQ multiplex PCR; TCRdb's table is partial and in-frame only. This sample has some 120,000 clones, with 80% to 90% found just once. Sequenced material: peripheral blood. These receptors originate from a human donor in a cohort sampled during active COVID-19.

This CDR3 is CASSQDDRETQYF. The CDR3 DNA reads TGCGCCAGCAGCCAAGATGACAGGGAGACCCAGTACTTC. The chain has TRBV4-1 and TRBJ2-5; a possible D gene is TRBD1 (6 bases). This CDR3 has 13 amino acids. V shed 0 bases and J shed 5 bases, with 7 bases lying between them. The germline gives CDR1 MGHRA, CDR2 YSYEKL.

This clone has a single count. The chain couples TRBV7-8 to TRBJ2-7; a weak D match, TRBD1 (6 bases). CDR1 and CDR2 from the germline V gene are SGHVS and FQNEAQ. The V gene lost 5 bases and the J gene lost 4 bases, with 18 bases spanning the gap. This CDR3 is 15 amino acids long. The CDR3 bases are TGTGCCAGCAGCCCCAGACAGGCCTCTTTTTACGAGCAGTACTTC. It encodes CASSPRQASFYEQYF.

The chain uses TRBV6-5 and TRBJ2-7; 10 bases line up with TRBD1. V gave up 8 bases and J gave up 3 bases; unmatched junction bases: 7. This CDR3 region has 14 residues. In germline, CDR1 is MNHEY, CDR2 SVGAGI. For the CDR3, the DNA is TGTGCCAGCGGAAGACAGGGGGCTATCTACGAGCAGTACTTC. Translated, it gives CASGRQGAIYEQYF.

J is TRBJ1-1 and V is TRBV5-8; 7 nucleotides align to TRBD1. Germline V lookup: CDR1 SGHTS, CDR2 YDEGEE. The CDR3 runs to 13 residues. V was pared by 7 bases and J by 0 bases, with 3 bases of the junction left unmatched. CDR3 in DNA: TGTGCCAGCGCGGGACAGTTGAACACTGAAGCTTTCTTT. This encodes CASAGQLNTEAFF.

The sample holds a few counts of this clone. In nucleotides, the CDR3 is TGCGCCAGCAGCTTGGCCGTGGGGGGGAGCTCCTACGAGCAGTACTTC. Translated, it gives CASSLAVGGSSYEQYF. The V and J genes are TRBV5-1 and TRBJ2-7; 7 bases fit TRBD2. V lost 0 bases to trimming and J lost 0 bases; unmatched junction nucleotides: 6. The CDR3 runs to 16 residues. Germline CDR1 reads SGHRS; CDR2 reads YFSETQ.

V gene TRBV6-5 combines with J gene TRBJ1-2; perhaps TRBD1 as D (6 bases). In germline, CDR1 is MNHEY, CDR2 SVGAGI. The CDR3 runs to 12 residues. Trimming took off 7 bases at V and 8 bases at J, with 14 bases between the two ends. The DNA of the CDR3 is TGTGCCAGCACGGTCCAGGGGTGGGGCTACACCTTC. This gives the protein CASTVQGWGYTF.

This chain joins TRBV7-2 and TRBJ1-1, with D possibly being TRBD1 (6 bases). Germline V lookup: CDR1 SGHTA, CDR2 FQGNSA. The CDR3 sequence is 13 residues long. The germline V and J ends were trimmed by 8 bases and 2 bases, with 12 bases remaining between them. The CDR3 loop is CASGGRINTEAFF. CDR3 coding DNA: TGTGCCAGCGGGGGCAGGATAAACACTGAAGCTTTCTTT.

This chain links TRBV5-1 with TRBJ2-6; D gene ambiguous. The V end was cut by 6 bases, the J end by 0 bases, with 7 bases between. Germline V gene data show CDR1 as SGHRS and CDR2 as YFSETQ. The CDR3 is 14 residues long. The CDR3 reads CASTQDSGANVLTF. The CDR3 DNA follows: TGCGCCAGCACGCAGGACTCTGGGGCCAACGTCCTGACTTTC.

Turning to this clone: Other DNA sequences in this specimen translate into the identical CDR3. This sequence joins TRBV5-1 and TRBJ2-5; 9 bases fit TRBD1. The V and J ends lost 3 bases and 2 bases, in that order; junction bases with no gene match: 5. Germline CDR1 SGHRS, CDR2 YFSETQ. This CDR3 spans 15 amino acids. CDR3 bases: TGCGCCAGCAGCTCACAGGGGGCGGGACAAGAGACCCAGTACTTC. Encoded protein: CASSSQGAGQETQYF.

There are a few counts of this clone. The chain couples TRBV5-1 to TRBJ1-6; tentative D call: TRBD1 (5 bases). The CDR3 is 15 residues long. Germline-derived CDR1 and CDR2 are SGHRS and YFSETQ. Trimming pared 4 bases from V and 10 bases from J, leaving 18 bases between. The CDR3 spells CASSPSLDQGSPLHF. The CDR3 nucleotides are TGCGCCAGCAGCCCCTCGTTGGACCAGGGCTCACCCCTCCACTTT.

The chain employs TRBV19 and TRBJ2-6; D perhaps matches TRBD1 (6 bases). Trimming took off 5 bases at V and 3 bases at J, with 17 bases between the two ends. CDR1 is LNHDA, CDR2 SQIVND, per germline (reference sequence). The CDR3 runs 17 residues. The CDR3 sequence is CASSEQHHRVGANVLTF. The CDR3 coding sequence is TGTGCCAGTAGTGAGCAGCACCACAGGGTTGGGGCCAACGTCCTGACTTTC.

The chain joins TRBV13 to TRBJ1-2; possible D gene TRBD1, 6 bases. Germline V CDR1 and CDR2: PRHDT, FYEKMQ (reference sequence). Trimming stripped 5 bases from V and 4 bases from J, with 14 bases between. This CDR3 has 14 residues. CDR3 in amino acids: CASSRARGAYGYTF. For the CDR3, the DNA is TGTGCCAGCAGCCGGGCCAGGGGCGCCTATGGCTACACCTTC.

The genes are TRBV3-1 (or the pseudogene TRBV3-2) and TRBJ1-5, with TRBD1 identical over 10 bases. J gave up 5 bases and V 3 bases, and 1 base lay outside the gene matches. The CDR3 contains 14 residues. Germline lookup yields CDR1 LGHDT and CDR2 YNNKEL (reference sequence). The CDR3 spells CASSQGTGDQPQHF. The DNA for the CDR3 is TGTGCCAGCAGCCAGGGGACAGGGGATCAGCCCCAGCATTTT.

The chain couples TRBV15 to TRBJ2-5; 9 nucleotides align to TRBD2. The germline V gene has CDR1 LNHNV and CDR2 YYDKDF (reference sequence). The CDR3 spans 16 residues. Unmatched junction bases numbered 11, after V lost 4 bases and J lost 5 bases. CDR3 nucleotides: TGTGCCACCAGCACCCCCCTGGGACTAGCTCACGAGACCCAGTACTTC. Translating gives CATSTPLGLAHETQYF.

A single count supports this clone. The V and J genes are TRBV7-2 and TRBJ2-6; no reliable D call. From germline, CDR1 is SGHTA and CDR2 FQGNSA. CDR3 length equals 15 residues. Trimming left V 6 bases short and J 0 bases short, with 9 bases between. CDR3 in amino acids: CASSPRVSGANVLTF. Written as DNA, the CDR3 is TGTGCCAGCAGTCCACGGGTCTCTGGGGCCAACGTCCTGACTTTC.

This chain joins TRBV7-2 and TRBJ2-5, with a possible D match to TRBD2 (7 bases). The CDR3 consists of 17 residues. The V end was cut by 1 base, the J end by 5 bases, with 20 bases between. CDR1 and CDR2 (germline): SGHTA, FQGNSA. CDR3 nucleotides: TGTGCCAGCAGCTTAGGACCGCTCGCGGGGGCGGGGGAGACCCAGTACTTC. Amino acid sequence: CASSLGPLAGAGETQYF.

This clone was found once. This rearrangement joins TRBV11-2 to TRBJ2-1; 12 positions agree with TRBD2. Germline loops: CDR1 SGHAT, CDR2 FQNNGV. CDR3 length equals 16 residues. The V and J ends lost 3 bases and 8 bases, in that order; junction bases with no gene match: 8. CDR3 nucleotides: TGTGCCAGCAGCTTCCCCCCTAGCGGGGGGGCCTATGAGCAGTTCTTC. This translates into CASSFPPSGGAYEQFF.

The CDR3 reads CASSFGTADTF. CDR3 sequence (DNA): TGTGCCAGCAGTTTCGGGACAGCGGACACCTTC. V gene TRBV12-3 or TRBV12-4 combines with J gene TRBJ1-2, with 7 positions matching TRBD1. CDR3 length: 11 residues. Germline trimming cut 3 bases from V and 12 bases from J; bases unmatched to any gene: 4.

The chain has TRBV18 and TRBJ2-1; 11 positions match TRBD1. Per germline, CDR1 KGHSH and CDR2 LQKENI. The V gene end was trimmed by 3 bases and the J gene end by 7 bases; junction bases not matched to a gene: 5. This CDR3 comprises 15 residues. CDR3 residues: CASSPPGQGGNEQFF. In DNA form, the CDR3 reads TGTGCCAGCTCACCTCCGGGACAGGGGGGAAATGAGCAGTTCTTC.

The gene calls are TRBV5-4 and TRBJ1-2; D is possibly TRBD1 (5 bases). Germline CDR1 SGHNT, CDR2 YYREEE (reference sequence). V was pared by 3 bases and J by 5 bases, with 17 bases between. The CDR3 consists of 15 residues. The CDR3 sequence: CASSSDVGLSYGYTF. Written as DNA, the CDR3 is TGTGCCAGCAGCTCGGATGTGGGGCTTAGTTATGGCTACACCTTC.

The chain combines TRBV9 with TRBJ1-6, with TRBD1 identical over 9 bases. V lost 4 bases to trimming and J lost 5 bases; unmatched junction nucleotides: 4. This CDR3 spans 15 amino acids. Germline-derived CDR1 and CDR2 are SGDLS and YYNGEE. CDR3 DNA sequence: TGTGCCAGCAGCTCCGGACAGGGGAATAATTCACCCCTCCACTTT. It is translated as CASSSGQGNNSPLHF.

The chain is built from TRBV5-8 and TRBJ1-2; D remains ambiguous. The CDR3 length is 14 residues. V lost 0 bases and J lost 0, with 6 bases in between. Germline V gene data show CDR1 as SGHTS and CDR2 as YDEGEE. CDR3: CASSLAPANYGYTF. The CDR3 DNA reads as TGTGCCAGCAGCTTGGCTCCAGCTAACTATGGCTACACCTTC.

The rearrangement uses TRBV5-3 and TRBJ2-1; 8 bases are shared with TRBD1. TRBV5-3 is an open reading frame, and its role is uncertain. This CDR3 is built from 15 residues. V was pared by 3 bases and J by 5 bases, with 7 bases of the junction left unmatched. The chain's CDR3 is CARSSGTGGNNEQFF. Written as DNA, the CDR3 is TGTGCCAGAAGCTCCGGGACAGGCGGAAACAATGAGCAGTTCTTC.

Here the CDR3 DNA reads TGTGCCAGCAGCCAAGATCCTGACAGCTCTGGAAACACCATATATTTT. This codes for CASSQDPDSSGNTIYF. This chain links TRBV3-1 (or the pseudogene TRBV3-2) with TRBJ1-3, with D possibly TRBD1 on 5 matching bases. V shed 0 bases and J shed 0 bases, with 9 bases lying between them. The CDR3 extends over 16 amino acids. CDR1 is LGHDT and CDR2 is YNNKEL in the germline V gene (reference sequence).